The 16 T cell receptor beta chains below all came from one sample that was sequenced in a study of shared clonotypes between healthy human individuals. This table comes from immunoSEQ multiplex PCR, and its TCRdb copy is limited to in-frame clones, with some not included. The data show approximately 500,000 clones, roughly 80% seen once. The sample comprised PBMCs. The source is a middle-aged woman in good health. Some clones in this sample may be carry-over from other donors' samples.

About this clone: This is likely an artifact of a read error, given a far larger clone one base away. The sample contains more than one DNA sequence encoding this CDR3. The CDR3 loop reads CASSLGTENEKLFF. CDR3 nucleotide sequence: TGTGCAAGCAGCTTGGGGACAGAGAATGAAAAACTGTTTTTT. The chain uses TRBV5-4 and TRBJ1-4; TRBD1 matches 7 bases. The length of the CDR3 is 14 residues. CDR1 SGHNT and CDR2 YYREEE come from the germline V gene (reference sequence).

Details on this clone: This sequence is one base from a far larger clone and is likely a read error. This chain links TRBV4-2 with TRBJ2-2; tentatively, D is TRBD2 (6 bases). The germline V and J ends were trimmed by 0 bases and 4 bases, with 12 bases remaining between them. The CDR3 is 16 amino acids. The germline CDR1 and CDR2 sequences are LGHNA and YNFKEQ. CDR3 protein: CASSQDGGGSTGELFF. CDR3 DNA sequence: TGTGCCAGCAGCCAAGATGGAGGAGGGAGCACCGGGGAGCTGTTTTTT.

This rearrangement joins TRBV9 to TRBJ2-5; D may be TRBD2 (6 bases). V was shortened by 0 bases and J by 5 bases, with 14 bases between the two germline ends. CDR1 is SGDLS, CDR2 YYNGEE, per germline. The length of the CDR3 is 15 residues. CDR3 region: CASSVGNGRGETQYF. DNA of the CDR3: TGTGCCAGCAGCGTAGGCAACGGGAGAGGTGAGACCCAGTACTTC.

The CDR3 sequence is CAISVSDLLSYNEQFF. CDR3 bases: TGTGCCATCAGTGTTTCCGATCTACTCTCCTACAATGAGCAGTTCTTC. V and J are TRBV10-3 and TRBJ2-1, with D uncertain. The germline V gene has CDR1 ENHRY and CDR2 SYGVKD. V lost 4 bases and J 0 bases, leaving 13 bases between the germline ends. The CDR3 is 16 amino acids.

This chain links TRBV30 with TRBJ1-2; D is uncertain. Deletions cut 5 bases from V and 7 bases from J, with 17 bases between. Germline CDR1 reads GTSNPN; CDR2 reads SVGIG (reference sequence). The CDR3 is 13 amino acids. CDR3 amino acids: CAWSKGSGSGYTF. CDR3 coding DNA: TGTGCCTGGTCTAAGGGCTCCGGGAGTGGCTACACCTTC.

The chain carries TRBV6-5 and TRBJ2-5; possible D gene TRBD1, 5 bases. The germline CDR1 and CDR2 sequences are MNHEY and SVGAGI. CDR3 size: 13 residues. Trimming pared 6 bases from V and 2 bases from J, leaving 10 bases between. The CDR3 sequence: CASSWTNQETQYF. CDR3 DNA sequence: TGTGCCAGCAGCTGGACAAATCAAGAGACCCAGTACTTC.

About this clone: This probably arose from a read error, given a far larger clone one base away. The chain carries TRBV6-6 and TRBJ1-5; D gene uncertain. The CDR3 is 14 residues long. Germline assignment: CDR1 MNHNY and CDR2 SVGAGI (reference sequence). The CDR3: CASVGALSNKPQHF. CDR3 DNA: TGTGCCAGCGTCGGCGCCTTGAGCAATAAGCCCCAGCATTTT.

The rearrangement links TRBV28 to TRBJ2-7; D gene unclear. The CDR3 covers 12 residues. Germline CDR1 MDHEN, CDR2 SYDVKM. Deletions cut 6 bases from V and 9 bases from J, with 15 bases between. CDR3 nucleotides: TGTGCCAGCAGACGCTCACCCGCTGGGCAGTACTTC. Encoded protein: CASRRSPAGQYF.

As concerns this clone: Other DNA sequences in this specimen translate into the identical CDR3. The chain recombines TRBV7-9 with TRBJ1-1, with a weak D call TRBD1 (5 bases). This CDR3 comprises 13 residues. CDR1 and CDR2 from the germline V gene are SEHNR and FQNEAQ (reference sequence). The V end lost 3 bases, the J end lost 4 bases, and 9 bases lay between the germline ends. CDR3 in DNA: TGTGCCAGCAGCTTGGGTGGGGGCACTGAAGCTTTCTTT. Protein product: CASSLGGGTEAFF.

To note about this clone: A read error is likely here: a far larger clone is one base away. V is TRBV28 and J is TRBJ2-7; maybe TRBD2 (6 bases). Trimming cost V 4 bases and J 5 bases, with 18 bases left between them. The V gene's germline CDR1 is MDHEN and CDR2 SYDVKM. This CDR3 is 15 amino acids long. CDR3 sequence (DNA): TGTGCCAGCAGTTCCGGGGGTAGCGGTGGCGACGAGCAGTACTTC. The encoded protein is CASSSGGSGGDEQYF.

As to this clone: This is likely an artifact of a read error, given a far larger clone one base away. The CDR3 loop reads CDSSEGPYEAFF. The CDR3 nucleotides are TGTGACAGCAGCGAAGGGCCATATGAAGCTTTCTTT. The genes are TRBV4-2 and TRBJ1-1; D unresolved. This CDR3 is 12 amino acids long. Looked up from germline, CDR1 is LGHNA and CDR2 is YNFKEQ.

The J gene is TRBJ1-4, the V gene TRBV27; 7 nucleotides line up with TRBD1. The CDR3 covers 14 residues. The V and J ends lost 5 bases and 4 bases, in that order; junction bases with no gene match: 4. Germline CDR1 reads MNHEY; CDR2 reads SMNVEV (reference sequence). The DNA of the CDR3 is TGTGCCAGCAGTCGACAGGGATATAATGAAAAACTGTTTTTT. It yields the protein CASSRQGYNEKLFF.

The chain employs TRBV5-1 and TRBJ1-2; D is unresolved. CDR1 is SGHRS, CDR2 YFSETQ, per germline. This CDR3 is 16 amino acids long. V was cut by 0 bases and J by 0 bases, with 12 bases left in between. The CDR3 DNA reads as TGCGCCAGCAGCTTGGATACGCCGGGCTCTAACTATGGCTACACCTTC. Protein product: CASSLDTPGSNYGYTF.

The CDR3 loop reads CASSRQNEQFF. CDR3 bases: TGTGCCAGCAGTAGACAGAATGAGCAGTTCTTC. This chain links TRBV6-5 with TRBJ2-1; perhaps TRBD1 as D (5 bases). The CDR3 contains 11 residues. V gave up 5 bases and J gave up 7 bases, with 6 bases separating them. Looked up from germline, CDR1 is MNHEY and CDR2 is SVGAGI.

The V and J genes are TRBV11-2 and TRBJ2-1, with D possibly matching TRBD1 (5 bases). With 1 base removed from V and 9 bases from J, the gap between germline ends came to 10 bases. Germline CDR1 is SGHAT and CDR2 is FQNNGV. The CDR3 is 13 amino acids. The DNA for the CDR3 is TGTGCCAGCAGCTTAGCCGACAGCGCTGAGCAGTTCTTC. Translating it yields CASSLADSAEQFF.

This clone was found a few times. This sequence joins TRBV28 and TRBJ1-1, with 7 bases that match TRBD1. The CDR3 loop spans 14 amino acids. The germline CDR1 and CDR2 sequences are MDHEN and SYDVKM. V was clipped by 5 bases and J by 6 bases; unmatched bases: 9. CDR3 amino acids: CASSPVDRSAEAFF. The CDR3 DNA sequence: TGTGCCAGCAGTCCCGTGGACAGGTCCGCTGAAGCTTTCTTT.